This T cell receptor (beta chain) was recovered during a study of response to subunit inactivated influenza vaccine. The table lists this clonotype with a few counts. What it recognizes is unknown. In germline, CDR1 is MNHNS, CDR2 SASEGT. With 7 bases clipped from V and 3 bases from J, the junction kept 5 bases outside the gene matches. The length of the CDR3 is 14 residues. TCRdb processed the RT-PCR reads anew with MiXCR; each CDR3 protein has one entry. This table has more than 700,000 distinct CDR3 sequences, approximately 21% appearing once. Findings and caveats of the study: Authors suggested each seasonal influenza vaccination recruits few new T cells.

Sequencing used PBMCs from blood, obtained 4 to 6 days after vaccination. V gene TRBV6-1 combines with J gene TRBJ2-2; TRBD2 agrees at 7 bases. This TCR derives from a man aged 45-65 years who received an inactivated influenza vaccine. The CDR3 spells CASKGGYDTGELFF. The CDR3 bases are TGTGCCAGCAAGGGAGGGTATGACACCGGGGAGCTGTTTTTT.